This T cell receptor beta chain was profiled in a study of Ad26.COV2.S vaccination and SARS-CoV-2 variants. This sample's treatment: roughly 18 received Ad26.COV2.S at low or high dose, single or two shots; 5 received placebo; per-sample allocation not given. Day 63 following the first vaccine or placebo injection was when the samples were taken. Germline values: CDR1 SEHNR, CDR2 FQNEAQ (reference sequence). The length of the CDR3 is 14 residues. The V and J ends lost 7 bases and 2 bases, in that order; junction bases with no gene match: 6. Only in-frame clones appear in the TCRdb table, and some are missing; sequencing was by immunoSEQ multiplex PCR. The table includes under 550,000 clones, approximately 92% detected once.

This TCR was sampled from a person aged 18-60 years who received the Ad26.COV2.S COVID-19 vaccine or a placebo. Sequences were derived from peripheral blood, sampled in a trial of Ad26.COV2.S vaccine versus placebo. The chain links TRBV7-9 to TRBJ2-3; 7 nucleotides line up with TRBD1. DNA of the CDR3: TGTGCCAGCATCAACAGGGGTGACACAGATACGCAGTATTTT. Translation: CASINRGDTDTQYF.